These 32 T cell receptor beta chains share one sample of origin, sequenced in a study of blood T cell repertoires in COVID-19. Profiled with immunoSEQ multiplex PCR; TCRdb holds only in-frame clones, not every one. The sample lists roughly 200,000 clones, 85% occurring once. Sequenced input: peripheral blood. All receptors come from a woman in her sixties or seventies with acute or convalescent COVID-19.

This chain links TRBV18 with TRBJ2-3; no firm D call. V lost 1 base to trimming and J lost 5 bases, with 7 bases between them. The germline CDR1 and CDR2 sequences are KGHSH and LQKENI. This CDR3 has 13 residues. This CDR3 reads CASSPRAEDTQYF. The CDR3 nucleotides are TGTGCCAGCTCACCACGGGCTGAAGATACGCAGTATTTT.

V usage is TRBV3-1 (or the pseudogene TRBV3-2) and J usage is TRBJ2-1, with 10 positions matching TRBD2. The CDR3 contains 16 residues. Unmatched junction bases numbered 7, after V lost 4 bases and J lost 4 bases. Germline V CDR1 and CDR2: LGHDT, YNNKEL (reference sequence). CDR3 protein: CASSPQLAGVYNEQFF. The CDR3 nucleotides are TGTGCCAGCAGCCCCCAGCTAGCGGGGGTTTACAATGAGCAGTTCTTC.

The V gene is TRBV30, the J gene TRBJ2-5, with TRBD2 matching 7 bases. Germline CDR1 is GTSNPN and CDR2 is SVGIG (reference sequence). The CDR3 covers 10 residues. Here the CDR3 DNA reads TGTGCGGGAGGGATCGAGACCCAGTACTTC. This gives the protein CAGGIETQYF.

The chain employs TRBV4-1 and TRBJ2-5; possibly TRBD2 for D (6 bases). Germline CDR1 is MGHRA and CDR2 is YSYEKL. V lost 1 base, J lost 1 base, and 13 bases lay in between. The CDR3 runs to 16 residues. In nucleotides, the CDR3 is TGCGCCAGCAGCCAAGGATGGCGGGGTAGCCAAGAGACCCAGTACTTC. Amino acids: CASSQGWRGSQETQYF.

The chain combines TRBV15 with TRBJ2-6; 8 nucleotides agree with TRBD2. The CDR3 is 15 residues long. V was clipped by 8 bases and J by 4 bases; unmatched bases: 7. Germline V lookup: CDR1 LNHNV, CDR2 YYDKDF (reference sequence). The CDR3 region is CATGRGAGGANVLTF. In DNA form, the CDR3 reads TGTGCCACCGGGCGGGGGGCTGGCGGGGCCAACGTCCTGACTTTC.

This clone was observed once. This chain uses TRBV7-8 with TRBJ1-1, with D hard to call. In germline, CDR1 is SGHVS, CDR2 FQNEAQ. Deletions cut 5 bases from V and 5 bases from J, with 12 bases between. This CDR3 spans 13 amino acids. CDR3 sequence: CASSVGRLTEAFF. The CDR3 coding sequence is TGTGCCAGCAGCGTCGGCAGGTTAACTGAAGCTTTCTTT.

The V and J genes are TRBV11-1 and TRBJ2-5; 7 bases are shared with TRBD1. The CDR3 consists of 13 residues. Germline lookup yields CDR1 SGHAT and CDR2 FQDESV (reference sequence). The V segment lost 5 bases and the J segment 3 bases; nucleotides outside the gene matches: 3. CDR3 residues: CASSLTGEETQYF. CDR3 nucleotide sequence: TGTGCCAGCAGCCTAACAGGGGAAGAGACCCAGTACTTC.

J is TRBJ2-2 and V is TRBV5-1, with 7 nucleotides matching TRBD1. The J segment lost 0 bases and the V segment lost 3 bases, leaving 5 bases of the junction unmatched. The CDR3 is made up of 16 amino acids. Per germline, CDR1 SGHRS and CDR2 YFSETQ. The CDR3 DNA follows: TGCGCCAGCAGCTCCGGGACAGTTACGAACACCGGGGAGCTGTTTTTT. Its translation is CASSSGTVTNTGELFF.

This chain joins TRBV28 and TRBJ2-1; TRBD2 agrees at 8 bases. Germline CDR1 is MDHEN and CDR2 is SYDVKM. V gave up 5 bases and J gave up 9 bases; unmatched junction bases: 12. This CDR3 is 15 amino acids long. CDR3 nucleotides: TGTGCCAGCAGTCCGGGACTAGGTTTCCCCACTGAGCAGTTCTTC. This gives the protein CASSPGLGFPTEQFF.

This clone was observed a single time. The rearrangement joins TRBV5-1 to TRBJ2-5; the match to TRBD2 covers 7 bases. This CDR3 has 15 residues. CDR1 and CDR2 (germline): SGHRS, YFSETQ. The V and J ends lost 5 bases and 4 bases, in that order; junction bases with no gene match: 11. The CDR3 is CASRSLAGAGETQYF. CDR3 DNA sequence: TGCGCCAGCAGATCTCTTGCGGGAGCCGGAGAGACCCAGTACTTC.

This chain links TRBV19 with TRBJ2-3, with D perhaps matching TRBD1 (6 bases). V was trimmed by 6 bases and J by 2 bases, leaving 9 bases between them. Germline CDR1 reads LNHDA; CDR2 reads SQIVND (reference sequence). The CDR3 covers 13 residues. The CDR3 loop reads CASRDRVTDTQYF. CDR3 in DNA: TGTGCCAGTAGGGACAGAGTCACAGATACGCAGTATTTT.

As DNA, the CDR3 is TGCAGCGTTGATAGAGTTTACGGTTATGGCTACACCTTC. Encoded protein: CSVDRVYGYGYTF. The chain joins TRBV29-1 to TRBJ1-2, with D unclear. V shed 3 bases and J shed 5 bases, with 13 bases lying between them. Germline V gene data show CDR1 as SQVTM and CDR2 as ANQGSEA. The CDR3 loop spans 13 amino acids.

This rearrangement joins TRBV10-3 to TRBJ1-1; 8 nucleotides match TRBD1. The CDR3 has 13 amino acids. In germline, CDR1 is ENHRY, CDR2 SYGVKD. The V and J ends lost 4 bases and 7 bases, in that order; junction bases with no gene match: 5. The DNA for the CDR3 is TGTGCCATCAGTGGGACAGGGATAGTTGAAGCTTTCTTT. Protein sequence: CAISGTGIVEAFF.

Only one count was recorded for this clone. This rearrangement joins TRBV2 to TRBJ1-1; D is unclear. Germline-derived CDR1 and CDR2 are SNHLY and FYNNEI. The CDR3 loop spans 11 amino acids. V gave up 7 bases and J gave up 5 bases, with 8 bases separating them. This CDR3 reads CASTPRTEAFF. CDR3 DNA sequence: TGTGCCAGCACTCCCAGGACTGAAGCTTTCTTT.

The chain is built from TRBV7-6 and TRBJ2-1; 11 positions match TRBD2. CDR3 length: 15 amino acids. Germline V gene data show CDR1 as SGHVS and CDR2 as FNYEAQ. J lost 8 bases, V lost 5 bases, and 8 bases had no gene match. CDR3 in DNA: TGTGCCAGCAGCGTTACTAGCGGGAGCTTTGATGAGCAGTTCTTC. Residues: CASSVTSGSFDEQFF. Full variable domain (outside the CDR3, taken from reference TRBV7-6 and TRBJ2-1): GAGVSQSPRYKVTKRGQDVALRCDPISGHVSLYWYRQALGQGPEFLTYFNYEAQQDKSGLPNDRFSAERPEGSISTLTIQRTEQRDSAMYRCASSVTSGSFDEQFFGPGTRLTVL.

V is TRBV5-1 and J is TRBJ2-5, with D hard to call. Deletions cut 1 base from V and 2 bases from J, with 6 bases between. This CDR3 contains 13 residues. Germline V gene sequence: CDR1 SGHRS, CDR2 YFSETQ. This CDR3 is CASSLSPQETQYF. The CDR3 DNA sequence: TGCGCCAGCAGCTTGTCCCCACAAGAGACCCAGTACTTC.

This chain joins TRBV19 and TRBJ2-5, with D possibly matching TRBD2 (6 bases). Trimming left V 3 bases short and J 1 base short, with 12 bases between. Germline V gene lookup returns CDR1 LNHDA and CDR2 SQIVND (reference sequence). There are 15 residues in the CDR3. In nucleotides, the CDR3 is TGTGCCAGTAGTATCGGGGGACGGGTCCAAGAGACCCAGTACTTC. Its translation: CASSIGGRVQETQYF.

The chain has TRBV7-3 and TRBJ2-5; 8 bases agree with TRBD1. V dropped 5 bases and J dropped 4; count of bases not matched to a gene: 9. This CDR3 spans 15 amino acids. Germline CDR1 SGHTA, CDR2 FQGTGA. The CDR3 DNA reads TGTGCCAGCAGCCGGACAGGGTTCCGAGGAGAGACCCAGTACTTC. Its translation: CASSRTGFRGETQYF.

V gene TRBV25-1 combines with J gene TRBJ2-1; 7 nucleotides agree with TRBD1. The V gene's germline CDR1 is MGHDK and CDR2 SYGVNS. The J segment lost 4 bases and the V segment lost 3 bases, leaving 3 bases of the junction unmatched. This CDR3 spans 14 amino acids. The CDR3 is CASSDQGEYNEQFF. In DNA form, the CDR3 reads TGTGCCAGCAGTGACCAGGGGGAGTACAATGAGCAGTTCTTC.

The V gene is TRBV9, the J gene TRBJ1-1, with D possibly matching TRBD1 (5 bases). The ends were cut back, 3 bases at V and 6 bases at J, with 18 bases in the middle. Per germline, CDR1 SGDLS and CDR2 YYNGEE. CDR3 length equals 15 residues. CDR3 loop: CASSESAGRFAEAFF. Here the CDR3 DNA reads TGTGCCAGCAGCGAGTCGGCAGGGAGGTTCGCTGAAGCTTTCTTT.

This chain connects TRBV2 to TRBJ2-1; D uncertain. V lost 4 bases, J lost 2 bases, and 3 bases lay in between. Germline values: CDR1 SNHLY, CDR2 FYNNEI. The CDR3 spans 12 residues. The CDR3 DNA is TGTGCCAGCAGTGGGCCCTACAATGAGCAGTTCTTC. This gives the protein CASSGPYNEQFF.

CDR3 nucleotides: TGTGCCTGGAGTGTAAGGGGCGGGAGGGGACAGTTCTTC. Translated: CAWSVRGGRGQFF. The rearrangement links TRBV30 to TRBJ2-1; 9 bases fit TRBD2. CDR1 is GTSNPN and CDR2 is SVGIG in the germline V gene (reference sequence). The CDR3 has 13 amino acids. V gave up 0 bases and J gave up 13 bases; unmatched junction bases: 7.

In this sample, this clone turned up once. This rearrangement joins TRBV5-1 to TRBJ1-6, with 8 nucleotides matching TRBD1. This CDR3 has 14 residues. Germline V gene data show CDR1 as SGHRS and CDR2 as YFSETQ. Trimming took 4 bases from V and 6 from J; bases not matched to a gene: 3. CDR3 sequence reads: CASSPGQGNSPLHF. In DNA form, the CDR3 reads TGCGCCAGCAGCCCAGGACAGGGTAATTCACCCCTCCACTTT.

The chain joins TRBV7-8 to TRBJ2-6, with D unclear. The CDR3 is 17 residues long. Germline loops: CDR1 SGHVS, CDR2 FQNEAQ. V lost 3 bases and J lost 1, with 13 bases in between. CDR3: CASSFRPGVSGANVLTF. The CDR3 nucleotides read TGTGCCAGCAGCTTCCGGCCGGGTGTGTCTGGGGCCAACGTCCTGACTTTC.

The chain employs TRBV11-2 and TRBJ2-2; D gene uncertain. The ends were cut back, 5 bases at V and 3 bases at J, with 13 bases in the middle. CDR1 and CDR2 from the germline V gene are SGHAT and FQNNGV. The length of the CDR3 is 15 residues. CDR3 nucleotide sequence: TGTGCCAGCAGCCCCCTAGTCGTACACACCGGGGAGCTGTTTTTT. Translated: CASSPLVVHTGELFF.

V usage is TRBV28 and J usage is TRBJ2-7; 7 bases match TRBD2. From germline, CDR1 is MDHEN and CDR2 SYDVKM. The V segment lost 5 bases and the J segment 2 bases; nucleotides outside the gene matches: 3. The CDR3 contains 13 residues. CDR3: CASSQTSAYEQYF. In DNA form, the CDR3 reads TGTGCCAGCAGTCAAACTAGCGCCTACGAGCAGTACTTC.

The chain employs TRBV5-1 and TRBJ2-3, with TRBD2 identical over 7 bases. There are 14 residues in the CDR3. CDR1 and CDR2 from the germline V gene are SGHRS and YFSETQ. The V segment lost 5 bases and the J segment 2 bases; nucleotides outside the gene matches: 5. CDR3 in DNA: TGCGCCAGCAGGCGGGAGCGGGTCACAGATACGCAGTATTTT. Protein sequence: CASRRERVTDTQYF.

The chain employs TRBV6-5 and TRBJ2-7, with 10 nucleotides matching TRBD2. This CDR3 spans 14 amino acids. Per germline, CDR1 MNHEY and CDR2 SVGAGI. Trimming at V came to 6 bases and at J to 4 bases, leaving 6 bases not matched to a gene. The DNA of the CDR3 is TGTGCCAGCAGCCCCGGGACTAGCGTATACGAGCAGTACGTC. Residues: CASSPGTSVYEQYV.

This chain joins TRBV28 and TRBJ2-3; 9 bases map to TRBD2. Losses at the gene ends were 7 bases for V and 2 bases for J; bases not matched to a gene: 10. Germline CDR1 is MDHEN and CDR2 is SYDVKM. The CDR3 length is 16 residues. CDR3 residues: CASTSGLASSTDTQYF. CDR3 coding DNA: TGTGCCAGCACCTCGGGACTAGCATCCTCCACAGATACGCAGTATTTT.

This chain connects TRBV7-8 to TRBJ1-1; D gene ambiguous. The germline gives CDR1 SGHVS, CDR2 FQNEAQ. V lost 4 bases, J lost 4 bases, and 13 bases lay in between. The CDR3 sequence is 14 residues long. The CDR3 is CASSSWSQATEAFF. Here the CDR3 DNA reads TGTGCCAGCAGCTCCTGGTCCCAGGCCACTGAAGCTTTCTTT. Together with reference TRBV7-8 and TRBJ1-1, the CDR3 gives the full variable domain: GAGVSQSPRYKVAKRGQDVALRCDPISGHVSLFWYQQALGQGPEFLTYFQNEAQLDKSGLPSDRFFAERPEGSVSTLKIQRTQQEDSAVYLCASSSWSQATEAFFGQGTRLTVV.

V is TRBV30 and J is TRBJ1-2, with D maybe TRBD1 (6 bases). The CDR3 consists of 12 residues. V shed 2 bases and J shed 8 bases, with 12 bases lying between them. CDR1 GTSNPN and CDR2 SVGIG come from the germline V gene (reference sequence). CDR3 residues: CAWSFRTAGYTF. CDR3 coding DNA: TGTGCCTGGAGTTTTCGGACAGCCGGCTACACCTTC.

This chain connects TRBV28 to TRBJ1-2; TRBD1 matches 7 bases. This CDR3 is 14 amino acids long. V was clipped by 6 bases and J by 4 bases; unmatched bases: 8. Germline V gene data show CDR1 as MDHEN and CDR2 as SYDVKM. CDR3 region: CASSPRGGAYGYTF. The CDR3 bases are TGTGCCAGCAGCCCGAGAGGGGGCGCCTATGGCTACACCTTC.